This T cell receptor beta chain was identified during a study of control samples from healthy donors and cancer patients (dated by TCRdb to 2018 to 2021). With respect to this clone: The antigen it binds to is not known. Per-nucleotide qualities are absent, and no much larger clonotype sits a single base away.

Library generation was performed with the immunoSEQ multiplex PCR assay. The immuneACCESS repertoire file appears here via TCRdb, limited to in-frame rearrangements. These files lack a portion of the clones; in checked studies, under half of the deficit traces to unresolved V genes, and the cause of the others is not known. This sample gives approximately 79,000 clones in total; approximately 89% of them show up just once. 6.5% to 7.5% of the sample is held by the ten biggest clonotypes. CDR1 is given as LGHDT and CDR2 as YNNKEL, both from the germline V gene (reference sequence). The V and J ends are trimmed by 7 bases and 0 bases, leaving 6 bases between them. The CDR3, from cysteine to phenylalanine, totals 13 residues. Only the CDR3 part of the read is kept: 39 bases, read in frame from the first base.

The specimen was blood. The TCR sequence derives from a man in his forties or fifties in good health. Recombination connected TRBV3-1 (or the pseudogene TRBV3-2) to TRBJ1-4; the D gene lacks a confident call. This receptor carries the CDR3 CASTRTTNEKLFF. The DNA is as follows: TGTGCCAGCACCCGGACAACTAATGAAAAACTGTTTTTT.